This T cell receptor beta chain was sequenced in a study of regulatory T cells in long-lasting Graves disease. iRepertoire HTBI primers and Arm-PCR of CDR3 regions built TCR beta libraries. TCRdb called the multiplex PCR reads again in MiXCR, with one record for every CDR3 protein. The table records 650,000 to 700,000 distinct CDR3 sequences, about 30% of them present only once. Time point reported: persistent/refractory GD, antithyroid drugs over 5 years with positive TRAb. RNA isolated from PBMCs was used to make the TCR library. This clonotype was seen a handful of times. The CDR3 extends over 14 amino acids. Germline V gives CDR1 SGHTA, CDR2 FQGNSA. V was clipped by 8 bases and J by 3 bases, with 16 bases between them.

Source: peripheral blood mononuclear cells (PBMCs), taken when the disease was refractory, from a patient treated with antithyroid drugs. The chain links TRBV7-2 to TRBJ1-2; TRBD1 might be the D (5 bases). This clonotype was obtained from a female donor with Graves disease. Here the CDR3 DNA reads TGTGCCAGCCTCTCGGGGGGGGTAGACTATGGCTACACCTTC. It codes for CASLSGGVDYGYTF.